This T cell receptor beta chain was captured in a study of CD8 T cells in Susac syndrome. TCR beta from blood CD8+ and CD4+ T cells was sequenced. Random hexamers primed reverse transcription of roughly 0.5 to 1 ug RNA. Across 54 Vbeta and 13 Jbeta, immunoSEQ multiplex PCR amplified TCR beta CDR3. TCRdb re-analysed the immunoSEQ multiplex PCR reads in MiXCR, keeping a single row per CDR3 protein. The repertoire holds about 50,000 distinct CDR3 sequences, with roughly 93% as singletons. V lost 5 bases, J lost 4 bases, and 9 bases lay in between. Germline CDR1 and CDR2: SGDLS and YYNGEE. The CDR3 extends over 12 amino acids.

The receptor was derived from a human donor with multiple sclerosis. The specimen sequenced was CD8+ T cells from PBMCs. The chain joins TRBV9 to TRBJ2-5; D is perhaps TRBD2 (5 bases). CDR3 in DNA: TGTGCCAGCAGTACAGAGGGAGAGACCCAGTACTTC. Its translation is CASSTEGETQYF.